This TCR beta chain was identified during a study of tumor-infiltrating lymphocytes in glioblastoma multiforme. Germline assignment: CDR1 MDHEN and CDR2 SYDVKM. The CDR3 is 15 amino acids. With regard to this clonotype: Its ends do not fully match the called genes, so a read error is possible.

TCRB libraries came from RNA via three nested multiplex PCR rounds. MiXCR, run by TCRdb on the multiplex PCR reads, gives a single entry per CDR3 protein. Of some 14,000 distinct CDR3 sequences listed, approximately 71% are singletons. This receptor was identified in a male donor with glioblastoma. This chain uses TRBV28 with TRBJ1-2; D is unresolved. Sample: brain tumor tissue. The CDR3 spells CASSSTGPRFYGYPF. In nucleotides, the CDR3 is TGTGCCAGCAGTTCCACCGGGCCCCGATTCTATGGTTACCCCTTC.